The 3 T cell receptor beta chains below were found in one sample sequenced in a study of shared clonotypes between healthy human individuals. Assay used: immunoSEQ multiplex PCR; TCRdb lists only in-frame clones, some missing. The data contain 800,000 to 1,200,000 clones, about 80% of them singletons. Sequenced input: memory CD4+ T cells from PBMCs. Subset defined: CD45RA-negative fraction. These receptors all come from a man younger than 30 in good health. Some clones in this sample may be carry-over from other donors' samples.

V is TRBV2 and J is TRBJ2-1; D is unclear. Trimming stripped 2 bases from V and 6 bases from J, with 2 bases between. CDR3 size: 11 residues. Germline CDR1 is SNHLY and CDR2 is FYNNEI. The CDR3 DNA follows: TGTGCCAGCAGTGAACTCAATGAGCAGTTCTTC. Amino acids: CASSELNEQFF.

This sequence joins TRBV11-2 and TRBJ1-5; D possibly corresponds to TRBD1 (5 bases). This CDR3 contains 14 residues. Trimming cost V 1 base and J 4 bases, with 8 bases left between them. CDR1 and CDR2 from the germline V gene are SGHAT and FQNNGV. CDR3 in amino acids: CASSLAPGNQPQHF. The CDR3 DNA sequence: TGTGCCAGCAGCTTAGCGCCAGGGAATCAGCCCCAGCATTTT.

V is TRBV5-4 and J is TRBJ1-1; tentative D call: TRBD1 (6 bases). This CDR3 has 15 residues. V lost 4 bases to trimming and J lost 1 base, with 14 bases between them. Germline V CDR1 and CDR2: SGHNT, YYREEE (reference sequence). The CDR3 DNA reads TGTGCCAGCAGCCCGGACAGCCGACCGAACACTGAAGCTTTCTTT. Protein product: CASSPDSRPNTEAFF.